Listed here are 8 T cell receptor beta chains from one sample, sequenced in a study of identical twins. TCRdb re-called the 5' RACE reads through MiXCR, storing one row per CDR3 protein. The table records around 1.7 million distinct CDR3 sequences, about 31% of them present only once. The specimen sequenced was cord blood. Receptor source: a newborn girl in good health.

The J gene is TRBJ1-5, the V gene TRBV6-1; D gene uncertain. Trimming pared 3 bases from V and 9 bases from J, leaving 12 bases between. The germline V gene encodes CDR1 MNHNS and CDR2 SASEGT. The CDR3 totals 13 residues. The CDR3 spells CASSDPPRGPQHF. The CDR3 DNA reads TGTGCCAGCAGTGATCCCCCTCGGGGGCCCCAGCATTTT.

This clonotype was detected only a few times. The CDR3 protein is CASSQDPHGSSYNSPLHF. The CDR3 DNA sequence: TGTGCCAGCAGCCAAGATCCGCACGGTAGCTCCTATAATTCACCCCTCCACTTT. The chain employs TRBV4-2 and TRBJ1-6; D is unresolved. V lost 0 bases and J lost 0, with 12 bases in between. CDR1 is LGHNA and CDR2 is YNFKEQ in the germline V gene. CDR3 length equals 18 residues.

A few counts support this clonotype. The chain uses TRBV9 and TRBJ2-1; the D is unclear. V was clipped by 0 bases and J by 7 bases, with 11 bases between them. Germline lookup yields CDR1 SGDLS and CDR2 YYNGEE. This CDR3 has 14 residues. The CDR3 DNA sequence: TGTGCCAGCAGCGTAGGCCTAGAGAGGAATGAGCAGTTCTTC. Translating gives CASSVGLERNEQFF.

The rearrangement links TRBV7-2 to TRBJ2-1; D is undetermined. V was pared by 0 bases and J by 5 bases, with 8 bases between. The CDR3 consists of 14 residues. The germline V gene encodes CDR1 SGHTA and CDR2 FQGNSA. As DNA, the CDR3 is TGTGCCAGCAGCTTAGCGCGAGAGAACAATGAGCAGTTCTTC. Amino acids: CASSLARENNEQFF.

This clonotype was observed a few times. Possible read error: a much larger clone is one base away. The chain couples TRBV6-6 to TRBJ2-7; D is undetermined. The ends were cut back, 2 bases at V and 3 bases at J, with 5 bases in the middle. Germline loops: CDR1 MNHNY, CDR2 SVGAGI (reference sequence). The CDR3 is 12 residues long. This chain's CDR3 is CASSYGVYEQYF. The CDR3 region has the DNA TGTGCCAGCAGTTACGGGGTCTACGAGCAGTACTTC.

This clonotype was seen only a few times. The chain has TRBV24-1 and TRBJ1-4; D gene uncertain. Germline lookup yields CDR1 KGHDR and CDR2 SFDVKD. This CDR3 comprises 12 residues. Trimming stripped 7 bases from V and 6 bases from J, with 8 bases between. CDR3 loop: CATRGWDEKLFF. CDR3 DNA: TGTGCCACCAGAGGGTGGGATGAAAAACTGTTTTTT.

Worth noting for this clonotype: A junction end diverges from the germline sequence, so it may reflect a read error. The rearrangement joins TRBV7-7 to TRBJ2-3, with D maybe TRBD1 (5 bases). The germline CDR1 and CDR2 sequences are SSHAT and FNYEAQ (reference sequence). The CDR3 runs to 13 residues. Here the CDR3 reads CASSLGVLDTQYF. CDR3 sequence (DNA): TGTGCTAGCAGCTTAGGGGTCCTAGATACGCAGTATTTT.

The chain combines TRBV10-3 with TRBJ1-2; perhaps TRBD1 as D (6 bases). The germline V gene has CDR1 ENHRY and CDR2 SYGVKD. The CDR3 has 19 amino acids. V was cut by 0 bases and J by 4 bases, with 24 bases left in between. The CDR3 bases are TGTGCCATCAGTGAGTCCTTGTTGAAAATTAAGACAGGCCTCTATGGCTACACCTTC. Translation gives CAISESLLKIKTGLYGYTF.